Each of the 21 T cell receptor beta chains below was sequenced from the same sample in a study of brain metastases from non-small cell lung cancer. Profiled with immunoSEQ multiplex PCR; TCRdb holds only in-frame clones, not every one. In the table there are 700 to 950 clones, 85% to 95% of which are singletons. The sample taken for sequencing was tumor-adjacent normal tissue. All receptors derive from a donor at least 40 years old with non-small cell lung cancer.

This clone was seen a single time. CDR3 amino acids: CASSSTGREYF. The CDR3, as DNA: TGTGCCAGCAGCTCTACCGGGAGGGAGTACTTC. This chain connects TRBV3-1 (or the pseudogene TRBV3-2) to TRBJ2-7, with 8 bases aligning to TRBD2. The CDR3 has 11 amino acids. Germline V gives CDR1 LGHDT, CDR2 YNNKEL (reference sequence). Trimming at V came to 5 bases and at J to 11 bases, leaving 5 bases not matched to a gene.

This rearrangement joins TRBV20-1 to TRBJ1-1; a possible D gene is TRBD1 (5 bases). The length of the CDR3 is 11 residues. Germline assignment: CDR1 DFQATT and CDR2 SNEGSKA (reference sequence). V gave up 4 bases and J gave up 7 bases, with 10 bases separating them. The CDR3 sequence: CSAIARGEAFF. CDR3 DNA: TGCAGTGCTATCGCTAGGGGTGAAGCTTTCTTT.

The chain couples TRBV7-8 to TRBJ2-1, with a weak D call TRBD2 (6 bases). V was clipped by 4 bases and J by 7 bases, with 14 bases between them. Germline V gene data show CDR1 as SGHVS and CDR2 as FQNEAQ. CDR3 length: 14 amino acids. The DNA for the CDR3 is TGTGCCAGCAGCTATTTGGGACTGAGGAATGAGCAGTTCTTC. Translated: CASSYLGLRNEQFF.

This chain joins TRBV7-6 and TRBJ1-1, with D possibly being TRBD1 (5 bases). The germline V and J ends were trimmed by 5 bases and 5 bases, with 12 bases remaining between them. The CDR3 is 13 amino acids. The germline V gene has CDR1 SGHVS and CDR2 FNYEAQ. CDR3 sequence: CASSGAGRTEAFF. The CDR3 DNA sequence: TGTGCCAGCAGCGGGGCAGGGCGAACTGAAGCTTTCTTT. The whole variable domain, filled in from reference TRBV7-6 and TRBJ1-1, reads GAGVSQSPRYKVTKRGQDVALRCDPISGHVSLYWYRQALGQGPEFLTYFNYEAQQDKSGLPNDRFSAERPEGSISTLTIQRTEQRDSAMYRCASSGAGRTEAFFGQGTRLTVV.

DNA of the CDR3: TGTGCCAGCACCCCAACAGGAGGGAGCCTGCTCTACACCTTC. Protein sequence: CASTPTGGSLLYTF. V usage is TRBV6-5 and J usage is TRBJ1-2, with D maybe TRBD1 (5 bases). Deletions cut 7 bases from V and 10 bases from J, with 22 bases between. The CDR3 runs to 14 residues. CDR1 is MNHEY and CDR2 is SVGAGI in the germline V gene.

The chain joins TRBV28 to TRBJ2-7; 13 bases fit TRBD2. The V gene's germline CDR1 is MDHEN and CDR2 SYDVKM. V lost 6 bases and J lost 2; bases outside the gene matches: 1. The CDR3 extends over 14 amino acids. DNA of the CDR3: TGTGCCAGCAGCACTAGCGGGGGGGCCTACGAGCAGTACTTC. It specifies CASSTSGGAYEQYF.

V gene TRBV9 combines with J gene TRBJ1-4, with D possibly TRBD1 on 6 matching bases. The germline CDR1 and CDR2 sequences are SGDLS and YYNGEE. The CDR3 totals 14 residues. Trimming removed 3 bases from V and 7 bases from J, with 13 bases in between. In nucleotides, the CDR3 is TGTGCCAGCAGCGCCCGGGGGGGCTTTGAAAAACTGTTTTTT. As protein: CASSARGGFEKLFF.

The chain carries TRBV5-6 and TRBJ2-1; D unresolved. Trimming cost V 3 bases and J 0 bases, with 7 bases left between them. The length of the CDR3 is 14 residues. Germline V gene lookup returns CDR1 SGHDT and CDR2 YYEEEE. The CDR3, as DNA: TGTGCCAGCAGCTCCCTGGGCTCCTACAATGAGCAGTTCTTC. This gives the protein CASSSLGSYNEQFF.

The rearrangement joins TRBV7-8 to TRBJ1-1; no reliable D call. The germline CDR1 and CDR2 sequences are SGHVS and FQNEAQ. The CDR3 covers 13 residues. V was pared by 5 bases and J by 0 bases, with 7 bases between. The CDR3 spells CASSNSMNTEAFF. Here the CDR3 DNA reads TGTGCCAGCAGCAACAGCATGAACACTGAAGCTTTCTTT.

The chain combines TRBV6-1 with TRBJ1-4; weak D call: TRBD1 (5 bases). With 2 bases removed from V and 4 bases from J, the gap between germline ends came to 14 bases. CDR1 is MNHNS, CDR2 SASEGT, per germline. CDR3 size: 16 residues. The CDR3 loop is CASSEPYGGGNEKLFF. In DNA, the CDR3 is TGTGCCAGCAGTGAACCGTACGGGGGGGGTAATGAAAAACTGTTTTTT.

On this clone: The junction departs from the called germline gene at one end, perhaps through a read error. V gene TRBV6-4 combines with J gene TRBJ2-1; the match to TRBD2 covers 10 bases. Germline CDR1 reads MRHNA; CDR2 reads SNTAGT. This CDR3 region has 15 residues. CDR3 loop: CASNDSAGGYNEQFF. In DNA form, the CDR3 reads TGTGCCAGCAATGACTCAGCGGGGGGGTACAATGAGCAGTTCTTC.

This clone occurred a few times. The DNA of the CDR3 is TGTGCCAGCTCCCCTTCCGTAGGGAGCGGCAATTCACCCCTCCACTTT. It yields the protein CASSPSVGSGNSPLHF. The gene calls are TRBV5-4 and TRBJ1-6, with no clear D. Germline assignment: CDR1 SGHNT and CDR2 YYREEE (reference sequence). The CDR3 sequence is 16 residues long. V was shortened by 7 bases and J by 7 bases, with 21 bases between the two germline ends.

This sequence joins TRBV5-5 and TRBJ2-3, with TRBD1 as a possible D gene (6 bases). The CDR3 length is 13 residues. Trimming took off 1 base at V and 6 bases at J, with 9 bases between the two ends. Germline V CDR1 and CDR2: SGHKS, YYEKEE (reference sequence). CDR3 DNA: TGTGCCAGCAGCTTGTGGGACACCGATACGCAGTATTTT. This translates into CASSLWDTDTQYF.

The chain recombines TRBV4-2 with TRBJ2-7; the D call may be TRBD1 or TRBD2 (5 bases each). CDR1 LGHNA and CDR2 YNFKEQ come from the germline V gene. The CDR3 covers 15 residues. V was clipped by 5 bases and J by 3 bases, with 17 bases between them. CDR3 in amino acids: CASSVLGDRVYEQYF. The CDR3 coding sequence is TGTGCCAGCAGCGTCTTGGGAGACAGAGTCTACGAGCAGTACTTC.

CDR3 nucleotides: TGTGCCAGCAGCCCGCGACAGTCCTCCTCGGATGGCTACACCTTC. It translates to CASSPRQSSSDGYTF. The chain carries TRBV5-6 and TRBJ1-2, with a possible D match to TRBD1 (5 bases). The CDR3 is 15 residues long. The germline V gene has CDR1 SGHDT and CDR2 YYEEEE. V was trimmed by 4 bases and J by 6 bases, leaving 19 bases between them.

The chain is built from TRBV10-3 and TRBJ2-1; D unresolved. The V gene's germline CDR1 is ENHRY and CDR2 SYGVKD. V was shortened by 0 bases and J by 0 bases, with 3 bases between the two germline ends. This CDR3 region has 14 residues. CDR3 DNA: TGTGCCATCAGTGAGTCCGACTCCTACAATGAGCAGTTCTTC. This sequence encodes CAISESDSYNEQFF.

J is TRBJ2-2 and V is TRBV14, with a possible D match to TRBD2 (5 bases). V was pared by 3 bases and J by 5 bases, with 13 bases between. Germline lookup yields CDR1 SGHDN and CDR2 FVKESK. This CDR3 contains 15 residues. CDR3: CASSHRGRRTGELFF. CDR3 sequence (DNA): TGTGCCAGCAGCCACCGAGGGAGAAGGACCGGGGAGCTGTTTTTT.

Notes on this clone: A junction boundary mismatches the germline segment, possibly from a read error. V usage is TRBV19 and J usage is TRBJ1-1; unclear D gene. Germline values: CDR1 LNHDA, CDR2 SQIVND (reference sequence). CDR3 length: 14 amino acids. CDR3 nucleotides: TGTACCAGTAGGGTTACGGCAAAGAACACTGAAGCTTTCTTT. As protein: CTSRVTAKNTEAFF.

This chain uses TRBV29-1 with TRBJ1-2, with TRBD1 identical over 9 bases. From germline, CDR1 is SQVTM and CDR2 ANQGSEA. The CDR3 length is 13 residues. Trimming cost V 6 bases and J 8 bases; bases outside gene matches: 10. CDR3 DNA: TGCAGCGTGTTAACACAGGGGGCGAGCGGCTACACCTTC. Protein: CSVLTQGASGYTF.

The chain recombines TRBV29-1 with TRBJ1-2; D is unresolved. Germline V gives CDR1 SQVTM, CDR2 ANQGSEA. This CDR3 region has 13 residues. V dropped 3 bases and J dropped 5 bases, with 13 bases sitting between them. The CDR3 loop reads CSVDTPLGYGYTF. The CDR3 DNA sequence: TGCAGCGTTGATACTCCCTTGGGGTATGGCTACACCTTC.

The chain employs TRBV4-2 and TRBJ1-3, with 8 nucleotides matching TRBD1. After removal of 4 bases from V and 3 bases from J, the junction contained 11 bases not matched to a gene. This CDR3 comprises 17 residues. Per the germline V gene, CDR1 is LGHNA and CDR2 is YNFKEQ. DNA of the CDR3: TGTGCCAGCAGCCCGACCGGACAGGGCGGGATTGGAAACACCATATATTTT. Amino acid sequence: CASSPTGQGGIGNTIYF.